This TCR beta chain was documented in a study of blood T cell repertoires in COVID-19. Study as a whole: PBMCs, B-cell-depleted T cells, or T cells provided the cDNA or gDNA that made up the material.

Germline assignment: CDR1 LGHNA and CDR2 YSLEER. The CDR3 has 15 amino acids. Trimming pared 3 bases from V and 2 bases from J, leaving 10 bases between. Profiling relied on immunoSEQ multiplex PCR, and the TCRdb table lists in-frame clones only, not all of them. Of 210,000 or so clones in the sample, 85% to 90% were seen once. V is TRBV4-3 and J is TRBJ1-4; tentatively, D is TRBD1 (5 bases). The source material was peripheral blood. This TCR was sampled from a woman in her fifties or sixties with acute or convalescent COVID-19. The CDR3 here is CASSHRRGTNEKLFF. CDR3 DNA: TGCGCCAGCAGCCACCGACGGGGGACTAATGAAAAACTGTTTTTT.